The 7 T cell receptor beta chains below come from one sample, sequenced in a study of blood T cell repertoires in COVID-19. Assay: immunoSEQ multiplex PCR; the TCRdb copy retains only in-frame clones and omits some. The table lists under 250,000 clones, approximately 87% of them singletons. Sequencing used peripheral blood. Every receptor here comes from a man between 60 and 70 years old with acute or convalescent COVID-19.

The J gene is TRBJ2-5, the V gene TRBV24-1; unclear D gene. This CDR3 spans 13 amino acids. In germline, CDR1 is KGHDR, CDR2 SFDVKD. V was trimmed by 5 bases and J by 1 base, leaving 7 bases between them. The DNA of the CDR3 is TGTGCCACCAGTGTGGCAGGCCAAGAGACCCAGTACTTC. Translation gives CATSVAGQETQYF.

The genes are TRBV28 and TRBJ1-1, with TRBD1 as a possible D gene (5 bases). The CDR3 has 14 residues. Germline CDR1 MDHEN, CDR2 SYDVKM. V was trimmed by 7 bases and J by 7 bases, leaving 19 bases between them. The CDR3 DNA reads TGTGCCAGCAAAAATAAGCAGGGATTGCTTGAAGCTTTCTTT. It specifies CASKNKQGLLEAFF.

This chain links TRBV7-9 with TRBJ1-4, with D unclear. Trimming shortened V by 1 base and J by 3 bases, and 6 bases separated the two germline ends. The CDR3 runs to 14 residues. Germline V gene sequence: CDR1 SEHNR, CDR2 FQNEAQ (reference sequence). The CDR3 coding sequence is TGTGCCAGCAGCTTAGGGGCATCTAATGAAAAACTGTTTTTT. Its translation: CASSLGASNEKLFF. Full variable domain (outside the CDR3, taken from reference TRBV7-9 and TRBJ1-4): DTGVSQNPRHKITKRGQNVTFRCDPISEHNRLYWYRQTLGQGPEFLTYFQNEAQLEKSRLLSDRFSAERPKGSFSTLEIQRTEQGDSAMYLCASSLGASNEKLFFGSGTQLSVL.

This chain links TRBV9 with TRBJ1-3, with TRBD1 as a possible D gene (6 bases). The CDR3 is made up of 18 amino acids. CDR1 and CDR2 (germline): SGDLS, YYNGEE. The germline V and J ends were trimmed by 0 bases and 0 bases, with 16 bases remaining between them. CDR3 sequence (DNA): TGTGCCAGCAGCGTAGTAGGGGGTCAGGGCCTCTCTGGAAACACCATATATTTT. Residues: CASSVVGGQGLSGNTIYF.

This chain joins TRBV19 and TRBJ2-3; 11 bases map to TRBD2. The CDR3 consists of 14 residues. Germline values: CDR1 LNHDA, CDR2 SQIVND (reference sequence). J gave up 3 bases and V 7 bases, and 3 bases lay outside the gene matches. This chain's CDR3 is CASTSGRLTDTQYF. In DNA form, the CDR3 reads TGTGCCAGTACTAGCGGGAGGCTTACAGATACGCAGTATTTT.

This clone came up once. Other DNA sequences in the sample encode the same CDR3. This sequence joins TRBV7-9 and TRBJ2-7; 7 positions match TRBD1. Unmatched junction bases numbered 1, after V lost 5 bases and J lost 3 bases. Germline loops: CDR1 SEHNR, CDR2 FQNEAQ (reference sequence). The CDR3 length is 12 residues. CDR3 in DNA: TGTGCCAGCAGCCGGACAGGCTACGAGCAGTACTTC. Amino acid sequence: CASSRTGYEQYF. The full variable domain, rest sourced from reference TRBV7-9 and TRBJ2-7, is DTGVSQNPRHKITKRGQNVTFRCDPISEHNRLYWYRQTLGQGPEFLTYFQNEAQLEKSRLLSDRFSAERPKGSFSTLEIQRTEQGDSAMYLCASSRTGYEQYFGPGTRLTVT.

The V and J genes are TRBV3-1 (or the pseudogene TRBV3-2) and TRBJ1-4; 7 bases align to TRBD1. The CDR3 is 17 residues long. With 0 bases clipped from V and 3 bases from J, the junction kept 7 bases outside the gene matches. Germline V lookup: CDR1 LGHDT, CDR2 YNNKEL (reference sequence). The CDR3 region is CASSQDQGGPANEKLFF. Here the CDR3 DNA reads TGTGCCAGCAGCCAAGATCAGGGGGGCCCGGCTAATGAAAAACTGTTTTTT.